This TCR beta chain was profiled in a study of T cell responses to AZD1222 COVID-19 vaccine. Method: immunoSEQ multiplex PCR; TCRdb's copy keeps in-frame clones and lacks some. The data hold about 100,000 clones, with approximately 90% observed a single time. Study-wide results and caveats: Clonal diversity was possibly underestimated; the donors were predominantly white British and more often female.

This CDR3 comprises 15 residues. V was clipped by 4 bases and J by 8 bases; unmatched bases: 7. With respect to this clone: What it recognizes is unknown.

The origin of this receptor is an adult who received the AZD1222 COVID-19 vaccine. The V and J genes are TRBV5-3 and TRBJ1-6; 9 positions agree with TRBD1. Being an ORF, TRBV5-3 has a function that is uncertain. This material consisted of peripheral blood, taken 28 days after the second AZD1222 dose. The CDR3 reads CARSPTGQGDSPLHF. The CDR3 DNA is TGTGCCAGAAGCCCCACGGGACAGGGCGATTCACCCCTCCACTTT.